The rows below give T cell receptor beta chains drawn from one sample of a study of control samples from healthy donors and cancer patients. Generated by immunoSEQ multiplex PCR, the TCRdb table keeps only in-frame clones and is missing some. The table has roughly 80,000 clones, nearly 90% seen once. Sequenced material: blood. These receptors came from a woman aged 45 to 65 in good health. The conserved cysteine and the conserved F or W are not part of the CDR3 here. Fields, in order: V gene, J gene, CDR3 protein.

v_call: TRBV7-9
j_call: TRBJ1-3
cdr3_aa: ASSSHGGSSGNTIY

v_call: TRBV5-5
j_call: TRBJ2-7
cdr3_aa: ASSLIQGAYEQY

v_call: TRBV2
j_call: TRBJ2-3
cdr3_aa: ASSLTGVTDTQY

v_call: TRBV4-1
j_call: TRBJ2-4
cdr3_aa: ASQGAAKNIQY

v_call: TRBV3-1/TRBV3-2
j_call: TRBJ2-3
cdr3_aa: ASSHPGGGVDTQY

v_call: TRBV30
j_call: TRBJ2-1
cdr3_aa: AWSVLAGDEQF

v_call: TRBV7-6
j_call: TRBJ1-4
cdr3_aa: ASSLSGVNEKLF

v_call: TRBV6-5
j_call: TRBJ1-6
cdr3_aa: ASRASYMANSPLH

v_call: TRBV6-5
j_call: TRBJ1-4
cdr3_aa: ASAGPTNEKLF

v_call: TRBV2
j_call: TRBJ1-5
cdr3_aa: ASGPGGNQPQH